One and the same sample provided the 27 T cell receptor beta chains below, sequenced in a study of beta chain features in type 1 diabetes. The study reverse transcribed the entire isolated RNA, so it sequenced expressed TCRB transcripts. Sequenced by immunoSEQ multiplex PCR; TCRdb stores in-frame clones only, minus some. The sample has around 400,000 clones, around 12% seen once. Source material: naive CD4+ T cells from blood. Receptors originate from a man younger than 35 in good health.

This clone came up a few times. This chain connects TRBV4-1 to TRBJ2-3, with 7 nucleotides matching TRBD1. The germline CDR1 and CDR2 sequences are MGHRA and YSYEKL. The CDR3 covers 17 residues. V lost 3 bases and J lost 3; bases outside the gene matches: 12. CDR3 sequence: CASSQQLTGSGTDTQYF. For the CDR3, the DNA is TGCGCCAGCAGCCAGCAACTGACAGGGTCTGGAACAGATACGCAGTATTTT.

The J gene is TRBJ2-7, the V gene TRBV7-2; no firm D call. Per germline, CDR1 SGHTA and CDR2 FQGNSA. The V and J ends lost 1 base and 3 bases respectively, with 10 bases between them. The CDR3 runs 14 residues. CDR3 loop: CASSLEAGNYEQYF. The DNA of the CDR3 is TGTGCCAGCAGCTTAGAGGCAGGAAACTACGAGCAGTACTTC. Supplemented by reference TRBV7-2 and TRBJ2-7, the full variable domain reads GAGVSQSPSNKVTEKGKDVELRCDPISGHTALYWYRQSLGQGLEFLIYFQGNSAPDKSGLPSDRFSAERTGGSVSTLTIQRTQQEDSAVYLCASSLEAGNYEQYFGPGTRLTVT.

Only a few counts were recorded for this clone. The chain employs TRBV28 and TRBJ2-7, with 7 bases matching TRBD1. The CDR3 loop spans 11 amino acids. Germline V gene lookup returns CDR1 MDHEN and CDR2 SYDVKM. The V and J ends lost 5 bases and 8 bases, in that order; junction bases with no gene match: 3. The CDR3 sequence: CASSEQGKQYF. CDR3 in DNA: TGTGCCAGCAGTGAACAGGGGAAGCAGTACTTC.

The V gene is TRBV25-1, the J gene TRBJ2-5, with 12 positions matching TRBD2. The CDR3 has 14 amino acids. In germline, CDR1 is MGHDK, CDR2 SYGVNS. The trim removed 5 bases at V and 5 bases at J, leaving 3 bases unmatched. DNA of the CDR3: TGTGCCAGCAGTCAGACTAGCGGGAGCGAGACCCAGTACTTC. This sequence encodes CASSQTSGSETQYF. The entire variable domain, with the rest obtained from reference TRBV25-1 and TRBJ2-5, is as follows: EADIYQTPRYLVIGTGKKITLECSQTMGHDKMYWYQQDPGMELHLIHYSYGVNSTEKGDLSSESTVSRIRTEHFPLTLESARPSHTSQYLCASSQTSGSETQYFGPGTRLLVL.

On this clone itself: The junction shows a germline mismatch at one end, possibly a read error. This rearrangement joins TRBV7-3 to TRBJ2-7; the match to TRBD1 covers 10 bases. The CDR3 spans 13 residues. The V gene's germline CDR1 is SGHTA and CDR2 FQGTGA. The DNA for the CDR3 is TGTGCTAGCAGCCGGGACAGGGGAGAGGAGCAGTACTTC. The encoded protein is CASSRDRGEEQYF.

This clone appeared a few times. The genes are TRBV5-1 and TRBJ2-7; 9 nucleotides agree with TRBD1. Germline CDR1 reads SGHRS; CDR2 reads YFSETQ. The CDR3 sequence is 14 residues long. V shed 5 bases and J 0 bases; nucleotides not matched to a gene: 3. CDR3 region: CASRKTGGSYEQYF. CDR3 nucleotides: TGCGCCAGCAGGAAGACAGGGGGCTCCTACGAGCAGTACTTC.

On this clone: The sample holds other DNA sequences that translate to the same CDR3. The CDR3 coding sequence is TGCGCCAGCAGCTTGGCCGGGACAGGGTACGAGCAGTACTTC. Amino acids: CASSLAGTGYEQYF. V gene TRBV5-1 combines with J gene TRBJ2-7, with 9 bases aligning to TRBD1. CDR1 and CDR2 (germline): SGHRS, YFSETQ. The CDR3 totals 14 residues. The trim removed 0 bases at V and 4 bases at J, leaving 2 bases unmatched.

This clone was seen only a few times. The chain joins TRBV7-2 to TRBJ2-7, with D hard to call. This CDR3 comprises 14 residues. The germline V gene has CDR1 SGHTA and CDR2 FQGNSA. The V and J ends lost 5 bases and 1 base respectively, with 12 bases between them. For the CDR3, the DNA is TGTGCCAGCAGCCGGAGTGTTGCTTCCTACGAGCAGTACTTC. Protein: CASSRSVASYEQYF.

This clone was seen only a few times. The chain has TRBV19 and TRBJ1-1, with D hard to call. The CDR3 totals 15 residues. Germline CDR1 is LNHDA and CDR2 is SQIVND (reference sequence). Trimming pared 3 bases from V and 1 base from J, leaving 12 bases between. CDR3 coding DNA: TGTGCCAGTAGTATGACACCCGGAGGGAACACTGAAGCTTTCTTT. Translation gives CASSMTPGGNTEAFF.

This clone was seen more than once but under ten times. V gene TRBV25-1 combines with J gene TRBJ2-1; D is possibly TRBD1 (5 bases). V gave up 4 bases and J gave up 2 bases, with 15 bases separating them. This CDR3 is built from 16 residues. Per the germline V gene, CDR1 is MGHDK and CDR2 is SYGVNS. The CDR3 DNA follows: TGTGCCAGCAGTGGGGGCGGATACACTACCTACAATGAGCAGTTCTTC. It specifies CASSGGGYTTYNEQFF.

A few counts support this clone. The chain has TRBV29-1 and TRBJ2-7; TRBD2 might be the D (5 bases). V was pared by 7 bases and J by 6 bases, with 19 bases between. The germline gives CDR1 SQVTM, CDR2 ANQGSEA. The CDR3 contains 13 residues. CDR3 region: CSAQLDFNLEQYF. The CDR3 DNA reads TGCAGCGCTCAACTAGATTTTAACCTCGAGCAGTACTTC.

The chain combines TRBV5-1 with TRBJ2-3; 10 nucleotides agree with TRBD2. Germline lookup yields CDR1 SGHRS and CDR2 YFSETQ. This CDR3 contains 16 residues. After removal of 4 bases from V and 2 bases from J, the junction contained 7 bases not matched to a gene. The CDR3 protein is CASSMRSGGATDTQYF. CDR3 bases: TGCGCCAGCAGCATGAGAAGCGGGGGGGCCACAGATACGCAGTATTTT.

This clone appeared a few times. This chain links TRBV5-4 with TRBJ1-1, with D perhaps TRBD1 (5 bases). The CDR3 sequence is 12 residues long. In germline, CDR1 is SGHNT, CDR2 YYREEE (reference sequence). Between the trimmed V and J ends, which lost 4 bases and 8 bases, there was a span of 12 bases. The CDR3 nucleotides are TGTGCCAGCAGCGGGATGAGGACAGAAGCTTTCTTT. Translation: CASSGMRTEAFF. Supplemented by reference TRBV5-4 and TRBJ1-1, the full variable domain reads ETGVTQSPTHLIKTRGQQVTLRCSSQSGHNTVSWYQQALGQGPQFIFQYYREEENGRGNFPPRFSGLQFPNYSSELNVNALELDDSALYLCASSGMRTEAFFGQGTRLTVV.

V and J are TRBV5-6 and TRBJ1-1, with 7 bases that match TRBD1. From germline, CDR1 is SGHDT and CDR2 YYEEEE. CDR3 length: 15 amino acids. The ends lost 4 bases at V and 3 bases at J; junction bases unmatched: 9. In DNA form, the CDR3 reads TGTGCCAGCAGCCAACCCGACAGGGTGTACACTGAAGCTTTCTTT. Translated, it gives CASSQPDRVYTEAFF.

The V and J genes are TRBV6-6 and TRBJ1-1, with TRBD1 identical over 7 bases. CDR1 MNHNY and CDR2 SVGAGI come from the germline V gene (reference sequence). With 7 bases clipped from V and 3 bases from J, the junction kept 2 bases outside the gene matches. This CDR3 has 12 amino acids. CDR3 residues: CASKDRYTEAFF. CDR3 in DNA: TGTGCCAGCAAGGACAGGTACACTGAAGCTTTCTTT.

This sequence joins TRBV7-8 and TRBJ2-2; 7 bases line up with TRBD2. The CDR3 has 17 residues. Unmatched junction bases numbered 12, after V lost 4 bases and J lost 4 bases. Germline V gives CDR1 SGHVS, CDR2 FQNEAQ. The chain's CDR3 is CASSSRTRPSGTGELFF. In nucleotides, the CDR3 is TGTGCCAGCAGCTCCAGGACTAGGCCATCTGGCACCGGGGAGCTGTTTTTT.

The V call is TRBV6-5, the J call TRBJ2-7; 8 bases agree with TRBD1. Trimming cost V 11 bases and J 1 base; bases outside gene matches: 10. Germline loops: CDR1 MNHEY, CDR2 SVGAGI. This CDR3 has 14 residues. The CDR3 here is CAVRRDRPSYEQYF. In nucleotides, the CDR3 is TGTGCCGTACGAAGGGACAGGCCTTCCTACGAGCAGTACTTC.

The J gene is TRBJ2-1, the V gene TRBV7-3; 11 bases line up with TRBD1. The CDR3 is 14 amino acids. Germline values: CDR1 SGHTA, CDR2 FQGTGA. V lost 5 bases and J lost 6; bases outside the gene matches: 3. CDR3 residues: CASSAGTGGNEQFF. The CDR3 DNA sequence: TGTGCCAGCAGCGCGGGGACAGGGGGCAATGAGCAGTTCTTC.

The rearrangement uses TRBV30 and TRBJ2-3; no clear D. The CDR3 is 16 residues long. Per germline, CDR1 GTSNPN and CDR2 SVGIG (reference sequence). Trimming took 2 bases from V and 0 from J, leaving 15 bases between them. In DNA, the CDR3 is TGTGCCTGGAGTATGAAGGCGGCAGCCAGCACAGATACGCAGTATTTT. Translated: CAWSMKAAASTDTQYF.

The rearrangement joins TRBV14 to TRBJ2-7, with a possible D match to TRBD1 (5 bases). CDR3 length: 13 residues. Between the trimmed V and J ends, which lost 4 bases and 4 bases, there was a span of 11 bases. Germline V CDR1 and CDR2: SGHDN, FVKESK. The CDR3 sequence is CASSPRQTYEQYF. The CDR3, as DNA: TGTGCCAGCAGCCCAAGACAGACTTACGAGCAGTACTTC.

The chain couples TRBV18 to TRBJ1-2; TRBD1 is a possible D gene (5 bases). The germline V gene encodes CDR1 KGHSH and CDR2 LQKENI. The CDR3 contains 14 residues. Trimming left V 2 bases short and J 7 bases short, with 14 bases between. In DNA form, the CDR3 reads TGTGCCAGCTCACCAGGCACGGGGGTCTCTGGCTACACCTTC. Its protein is CASSPGTGVSGYTF.

The chain combines TRBV6-5 with TRBJ1-1; 8 bases align to TRBD1. The length of the CDR3 is 15 residues. V shed 6 bases, J shed 0 bases, and the junction held 6 bases outside the gene matches. Germline V gene lookup returns CDR1 MNHEY and CDR2 SVGAGI. CDR3 residues: CASRGTGDMNTEAFF. CDR3 nucleotides: TGTGCCAGCAGAGGGACAGGCGATATGAACACTGAAGCTTTCTTT.

This clone was detected a few times. V gene TRBV30 combines with J gene TRBJ2-7; 9 bases line up with TRBD2. Germline-derived CDR1 and CDR2 are GTSNPN and SVGIG (reference sequence). The ends lost 6 bases at V and 4 bases at J; junction bases unmatched: 10. This CDR3 spans 14 amino acids. The CDR3 region has the DNA TGTGCCTGCAGGACAGTAGGACTAGCGTACGAGCAGTACTTC. This codes for CACRTVGLAYEQYF. The full variable domain, in which reference TRBV30 and TRBJ2-7 provide the parts outside the CDR3, is SQTIHQWPATLVQPVGSPLSLECTVEGTSNPNLYWYRQAAGRGLQLLFYSVGIGQISSEVPQNLSASRPQDRQFILSSKKLLLSDSGFYLCACRTVGLAYEQYFGPGTRLTVT.

This clone was picked up a small number of times. V and J are TRBV5-1 and TRBJ2-7; D is possibly TRBD1 (6 bases). CDR1 is SGHRS, CDR2 YFSETQ, per germline. This CDR3 comprises 17 residues. The V and J ends lost 4 bases and 2 bases respectively, with 22 bases between them. For the CDR3, the DNA is TGCGCCAGCAGCCCCCCAGGGGCACAGGGTGAAGCCTACGAGCAGTACTTC. As protein: CASSPPGAQGEAYEQYF.

This clone was seen a handful of times. This chain joins TRBV6-5 and TRBJ2-2, with 9 bases that match TRBD1. V lost 6 bases to trimming and J lost 7 bases; unmatched junction nucleotides: 6. The CDR3 is 14 amino acids. The germline CDR1 and CDR2 sequences are MNHEY and SVGAGI. The CDR3 DNA reads as TGTGCCAGCAGATTGACAGGGGGAAACGGGGAGCTGTTTTTT. Translation gives CASRLTGGNGELFF.

This clone was observed a handful of times. The chain recombines TRBV4-2 with TRBJ2-2, with 8 bases aligning to TRBD2. Per the germline V gene, CDR1 is LGHNA and CDR2 is YNFKEQ. Trimming removed 3 bases from V and 0 bases from J; junction bases left unmatched: 6. CDR3 length equals 17 residues. This CDR3 is CASSHGRGVANTGELFF. CDR3 bases: TGTGCCAGCAGCCACGGGCGGGGGGTCGCGAACACCGGGGAGCTGTTTTTT.

The V gene is TRBV18, the J gene TRBJ2-5, with TRBD2 identical over 9 bases. Trimming cost V 2 bases and J 4 bases; bases outside gene matches: 5. CDR3 length equals 15 residues. Looked up from germline, CDR1 is KGHSH and CDR2 is LQKENI. CDR3 region: CASSPVAGEGETQYF. The CDR3 bases are TGTGCCAGCTCACCAGTAGCGGGGGAGGGAGAGACCCAGTACTTC. Using reference TRBV18 and TRBJ2-5 for the parts outside the CDR3, the full variable domain is NAGVMQNPRHLVRRRGQEARLRCSPMKGHSHVYWYRQLPEEGLKFMVYLQKENIIDESGMPKERFSAEFPKEGPSILRIQQVVRGDSAAYFCASSPVAGEGETQYFGPGTRLLVL.